These T cell receptor beta chains were read from a single sample in a study of blood T cell repertoires in COVID-19. Clones were sequenced by immunoSEQ multiplex PCR, and TCRdb holds only the in-frame ones, with some missing. The profile covers around 120,000 clones, with approximately 90% appearing a single time and 1.5% taken by the ten largest. The sample taken for sequencing was peripheral blood. The receptors come from a human donor in a cohort sampled during active COVID-19. CDR3s include the opening cysteine and the closing phenylalanine or tryptophan. A D gene is named only where the DNA matches it firmly. Clone sizes are given selectively: once, few, many, or a class where the clone is expanded.

v_gene	len	abundance	j_gene	d_gene	CDR3nt	CDR3aa
TRBV18	15	NA	TRBJ2-1	NA	TGTGCCAGCGCAGGAACAGGGTTGAGGTGGAATGAGCAGTTCTTC	CASAGTGLRWNEQFF
TRBV5-6	13	NA	TRBJ1-5	NA	TGTGCCAGCAGCCCGCGGGGTGGGCAGCCCCAGCATTTT	CASSPRGGQPQHF
TRBV28	16	NA	TRBJ2-3	NA	TGTGCCAGCAGTTTACTGGGCGGGGACCCTCCAGATACGCAGTATTTT	CASSLLGGDPPDTQYF
TRBV2	12	NA	TRBJ1-5	NA	TGTGCCAGCAACCGGGTTAGTCAGCCCCAGCATTTT	CASNRVSQPQHF
TRBV7-2	15	NA	TRBJ2-5	TRBD2	TGTGCCAGCAGCCTGGGCGGGGGGTCCTCAGAGACCCAGTACTTC	CASSLGGGSSETQYF
TRBV19	11	NA	TRBJ2-7	NA	TGTGCCAGTAGTTGGGGAGGCGAGCAGTACTTC	CASSWGGEQYF
TRBV20-1	14	NA	TRBJ2-7	TRBD2	TGCAGTGCTAGTCCGCGGGAGGTTTCCTACGAGCAGTACTTC	CSASPREVSYEQYF
TRBV5-5	19	NA	TRBJ2-4	NA	TGTGCCAGCAGCTGGGGCGCGGACAGCGGGATTTCTCCCAAAAACATTCAGTACTTC	CASSWGADSGISPKNIQYF
TRBV3-1/TRBV3-2	14	NA	TRBJ2-1	NA	TGTGCCAGCAGCCAAGTGGCGGGGCAGGGCGAGCAGTTCTTC	CASSQVAGQGEQFF
TRBV6-5	12	NA	TRBJ1-1	NA	TGTGCCAGCAAGGGAAGGGGTTCTGAAGCTTTCTTT	CASKGRGSEAFF
TRBV11-3	15	once	TRBJ2-1	NA	TGTGCCAGCAGCCCCAACCCGGCGGGCTACAATGAGCAGTTCTTC	CASSPNPAGYNEQFF
TRBV28	17	NA	TRBJ2-2	NA	TGTGCCAGCAGTCATCAGGGCAGATTCGCGAACACCGGGGAGCTGTTTTTT	CASSHQGRFANTGELFF
TRBV6-6	14	NA	TRBJ2-1	NA	TGTGCCAGCAGTTACGAGGGGGGGGGCGATGAGCAGTTCTTC	CASSYEGGGDEQFF
TRBV24-1	16	NA	TRBJ2-2	TRBD1	TGTGCCACCAGTGATTCCGGGACAGGGGAGTCCGGGGAGCTGTTTTTT	CATSDSGTGESGELFF
TRBV18	17	once	TRBJ2-1	TRBD1	TGTGCCAGCTCACTAAGTGCGAGGCAGGGGGCCCTCAATGAGCAGTTCTTC	CASSLSARQGALNEQFF
TRBV5-1	16	NA	TRBJ1-4	TRBD1	TGCGCCAGCAGCGGAACAGGGGGGCCAACTAATGAAAAACTGTTTTTT	CASSGTGGPTNEKLFF
TRBV18	13	NA	TRBJ2-1	NA	TGTGCCAGCTCACCACCTCCAGCGAATGAGCAGTTCTTC	CASSPPPANEQFF
TRBV7-7	16	few	TRBJ2-1	TRBD2	TGTGCTAGCAGCGCATCCGGGACTAGCGTTAGTAATGAGCAGTTCTTC	CASSASGTSVSNEQFF
TRBV9	16	NA	TRBJ2-3	TRBD2	TGTGCCAGCAGCGTAGATGGCGGGGGGAGCACAGATACGCAGTATTTT	CASSVDGGGSTDTQYF
TRBV5-1	15	NA	TRBJ2-7	NA	TGCGCCAGCAGCTTGTATATTCAGGGCTCCTACGAGCAGTACTTC	CASSLYIQGSYEQYF
TRBV5-4	13	NA	TRBJ1-3	NA	TGTGCCAGCAGCTTGTCCGGTAGAAACACCATATATTTT	CASSLSGRNTIYF
TRBV27	20	NA	TRBJ2-4	TRBD2	TGTGCCAGCAGCCCGACTAGCGGGGGACTTGGTCAACTAGCCAAAAACATTCAGTACTTC	CASSPTSGGLGQLAKNIQYF
TRBV4-2	19	NA	TRBJ1-6	TRBD1	TGTGCCAGCAGCCGAACAGGGGGCGCGGAGTCCTCCTATAATTCACCCCTCCACTTT	CASSRTGGAESSYNSPLHF
TRBV7-9	13	NA	TRBJ1-4	TRBD1	TGTGCCAGCAGCTTAGCAGGGGGCAGGAAACTGTTTTTT	CASSLAGGRKLFF
TRBV11-3	17	NA	TRBJ2-1	TRBD1	TGTGCCAGCAGCTTAGATCATCTCGGGCAGGGGGCCGATGAGCAGTTCTTC	CASSLDHLGQGADEQFF
TRBV4-2	17	NA	TRBJ1-2	TRBD1	TGTGCCAGCAGCCAAGACTCTCTGGCAGGGGGATACTATGGCTACACCTTC	CASSQDSLAGGYYGYTF
TRBV29-1	14	NA	TRBJ1-1	NA	TGCAGCGTTCAAGAGGGCAAGCCGACAGGTGAAGCTTTCTTT	CSVQEGKPTGEAFF
TRBV27	14	NA	TRBJ2-6	NA	TGTGCCAGCAGTCCAAACTCTGGGGCCAACGTCCTGACTTTC	CASSPNSGANVLTF
TRBV5-5	15	NA	TRBJ1-5	TRBD1	TGTGCCAGCAGCCCCGGACAGGGAATGGATCAGCCCCAGCATTTT	CASSPGQGMDQPQHF
TRBV5-1	15	NA	TRBJ2-2	NA	TGCGCCAGCAGCCCCAGGGGCTCCAACACCGGGGAGCTGTTTTTT	CASSPRGSNTGELFF
TRBV28	12	NA	TRBJ2-1	TRBD2	TGTGCCAGCTCCTCTAGCGGGACCTTGCAGTTCTTC	CASSSSGTLQFF
TRBV6-1	15	NA	TRBJ1-1	TRBD1	TGTGCCAGCAGTGATTGGCAGGGGGTTTACACTGAAGCTTTCTTT	CASSDWQGVYTEAFF
TRBV3-1/TRBV3-2	15	NA	TRBJ1-2	NA	TGTGCCAGCAGCCAAGATTGGGGGGCTAACTATGGCTACACCTTC	CASSQDWGANYGYTF
TRBV5-4	17	NA	TRBJ1-1	TRBD1	TGTGCCAGCAGCTTGGTACCGAAGGGGGCGCAGGGCACTGAAGCTTTCTTT	CASSLVPKGAQGTEAFF
TRBV5-1	13	NA	TRBJ1-2	TRBD1	TGCGCCAGCAGCTCGACAGGGAGGTCGGGCTACACCTTC	CASSSTGRSGYTF
TRBV7-9	14	NA	TRBJ1-3	NA	TGTGCCAGCAGCTTAGAACAGTCTGGAAACACCATATATTTT	CASSLEQSGNTIYF
TRBV19	15	NA	TRBJ2-7	TRBD1	TGTGCCAGTAGTATACGATCACAGGGGGCGTACGAGCAGTACTTC	CASSIRSQGAYEQYF
TRBV21-1	16	NA	TRBJ1-5	NA	TGTGCCAGCAGCAAAGAGGAGGCCTCTAGCAATCAGCCCCAGCATTTT	CASSKEEASSNQPQHF
TRBV11-2	17	NA	TRBJ2-3	TRBD1	TGTGCCAGCAGCCGGCGTGGGGGGACAGGGGGCACAGATACGCAGTATTTT	CASSRRGGTGGTDTQYF
TRBV10-3	15	NA	TRBJ1-1	NA	TGTGCCATCAGTGAATTCACAGGACGAGGAGAGGCAGCTTTCTTT	CAISEFTGRGEAAFF
TRBV4-1	13	NA	TRBJ2-7	NA	TGCGCCAGCAGCCTATCTAACTCCTACGAGCAGTACTTC	CASSLSNSYEQYF
TRBV10-1	14	NA	TRBJ1-4	NA	TGCGCCAGCAGTGAGGTCGCAGGGCCCGAAAAACTGTTTTTT	CASSEVAGPEKLFF
TRBV6-6	13	once	TRBJ1-1	NA	TGTGCCAGCAGCCAGGGGTCCGACACTGAAGCTTTCTTT	CASSQGSDTEAFF
TRBV6-5	13	NA	TRBJ1-1	NA	TGTGCCAGCAGTTACGAGGTGAACACTGAAGCTTTCTTT	CASSYEVNTEAFF
TRBV14	14	NA	TRBJ2-7	NA	TGTGCCAGCAGCCAAGGTTTAGGAGTATTCGAGCAGTACTTC	CASSQGLGVFEQYF
TRBV2	17	NA	TRBJ2-1	TRBD2	TGTGCCAGCTTTACCCCACCCCCCGGGAGGGGGAACAATGAGCAGTTCTTC	CASFTPPPGRGNNEQFF
TRBV9	19	NA	TRBJ2-5	NA	TGTGCCAGCAGCGTAAGCCCTCTGGAGAGGGGGACCAGGGCGGAGACCCAGTACTTC	CASSVSPLERGTRAETQYF
TRBV2	13	NA	TRBJ2-5	NA	TGTGCCAGCAGTGAAATGCTCTGGTCGGCCCAGTACTTC	CASSEMLWSAQYF
TRBV10-1	16	NA	TRBJ1-3	TRBD1	TGCGCCAGGTGGGGACAGGGTATAATCCCTGGAAACACCATATATTTT	CARWGQGIIPGNTIYF
TRBV3-1/TRBV3-2	14	NA	TRBJ1-1	NA	TGTGCCAGCAGCCAACCCGGGGGGAGGACTGAAGCTTTCTTT	CASSQPGGRTEAFF
TRBV7-9	15	NA	TRBJ2-5	NA	TGTGCCAGCAGCCCCCCGGGACTCCGCCAAGAGACCCAGTACTTC	CASSPPGLRQETQYF
TRBV6-5	15	few	TRBJ1-1	NA	TGTGCCAGCAAGATAACGGGGTTTTCGGGGTACGGAGCTTTCTTT	CASKITGFSGYGAFF
TRBV20-1	15	NA	TRBJ1-5	NA	TGCAGTGCTAGTGGTTCTGGGGCGGCAAATCAGCCCCAGCATTTT	CSASGSGAANQPQHF
TRBV4-2	16	NA	TRBJ2-7	TRBD2	TGTGCCAGCAGCCAACAGCTAGCGGGAGGGACCTACGAGCAGTACTTC	CASSQQLAGGTYEQYF
TRBV5-6	14	NA	TRBJ1-1	NA	TGTGCCAGCAGCTTAGGGAGCCCGAACACTGAAGCTTTCTTT	CASSLGSPNTEAFF